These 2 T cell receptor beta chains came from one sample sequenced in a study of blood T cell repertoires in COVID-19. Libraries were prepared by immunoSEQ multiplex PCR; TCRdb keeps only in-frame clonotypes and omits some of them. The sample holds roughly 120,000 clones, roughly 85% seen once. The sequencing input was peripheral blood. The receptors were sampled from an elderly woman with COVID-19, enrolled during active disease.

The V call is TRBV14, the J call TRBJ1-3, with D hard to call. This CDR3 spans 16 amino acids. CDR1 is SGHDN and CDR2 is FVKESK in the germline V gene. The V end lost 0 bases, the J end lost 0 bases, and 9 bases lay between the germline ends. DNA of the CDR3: TGTGCCAGCAGCCAAGACACGGTCCTCTCTGGAAACACCATATATTTT. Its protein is CASSQDTVLSGNTIYF.

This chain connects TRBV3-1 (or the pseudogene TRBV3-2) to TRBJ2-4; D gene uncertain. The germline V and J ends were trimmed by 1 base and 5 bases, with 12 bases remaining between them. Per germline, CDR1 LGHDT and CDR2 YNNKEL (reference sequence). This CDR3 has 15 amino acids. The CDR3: CASSQAQWAQNIQYF. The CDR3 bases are TGTGCCAGCAGCCAAGCTCAGTGGGCCCAAAACATTCAGTACTTC.